This T cell receptor (beta chain) was documented in a study of response to subunit inactivated influenza vaccine. Findings of the study overall: After each seasonal influenza vaccination, few new T cells are recruited, the authors suggested.

MiXCR, applied by TCRdb to the RT-PCR reads, yields one record per CDR3 protein. The sample holds roughly 180,000 distinct CDR3 sequences, around a tenth seen once. Note on this clonotype: Its antigen remains unknown.

The CDR3 totals 17 residues. The V and J ends lost 5 bases and 10 bases, in that order; junction bases with no gene match: 19. Germline lookup yields CDR1 SGHVS and CDR2 FQNEAQ. The TCR comes from a man in his fifties who received an inactivated influenza vaccine. The sample here was non-naive T cells sorted from PBMCs, taken on the day of vaccination. The chain joins TRBV7-8 to TRBJ1-1, with TRBD1 identical over 10 bases. The CDR3 coding sequence is TGTGCCAGCAGCCCCCCGAGGGACAGGGGAGCCAAAGTCGGAGCTTTCTTT. Amino acid sequence: CASSPPRDRGAKVGAFF.